One and the same sample provided the 4 T cell receptor beta chains below, sequenced in a study of untreated major depressive disorder (dated by TCRdb to 2017 to 2018). Library preparation was by the immunoSEQ multiplex PCR assay. TCRdb obtained this table from immuneACCESS and retained in-frame rearrangements with V and J assigned. These tables miss some clones; where compared with another copy, unresolved V genes account for less than half of the shortfall, and the remainder is unexplained. Recorded for this sample are tens of thousands of clones; 89% of them occurred a single time. About 0.45% of the sample rests with the top ten. The material sequenced was CD4+ T cells from PBMCs. Every receptor here comes from a woman in her 40s in good health.

V usage is TRBV6-1 and J usage is TRBJ1-1; D not resolved. Germline V gives CDR1 MNHNS, CDR2 SASEGT. This CDR3 is built from 12 residues. V was cut by 2 bases and J by 8 bases, with 9 bases left in between. The chain's CDR3 is CASSEIRAEAFF. The CDR3 nucleotides read TGTGCCAGCAGTGAAATACGGGCCGAAGCTTTCTTT.

The chain has TRBV6-5 and TRBJ2-5; TRBD1 agrees at 7 bases. This CDR3 has 15 amino acids. Germline assignment: CDR1 MNHEY and CDR2 SVGAGI. Germline trimming cut 10 bases from V and 3 bases from J; bases unmatched to any gene: 14. In DNA, the CDR3 is TGTGCCACCTTAAGTGCCGGGACAGAAAAAGAGACCCAGTACTTC. Residues: CATLSAGTEKETQYF.

This chain uses TRBV28 with TRBJ2-5; 7 bases fit TRBD1. Germline CDR1 is MDHEN and CDR2 is SYDVKM. The junction had 12 bases not matched to a gene; V was cut back by 4 bases and J by 4 bases. The CDR3 spans 16 residues. The CDR3 is CASSSTGQDPGETQYF. CDR3 bases: TGTGCCAGCAGTTCAACCGGACAGGACCCAGGAGAGACCCAGTACTTC.

This sequence joins TRBV29-1 and TRBJ2-3; TRBD1 might be the D (5 bases). The germline V and J ends were trimmed by 4 bases and 3 bases, with 8 bases remaining between them. CDR3 length: 12 residues. Germline CDR1 and CDR2: SQVTM and ANQGSEA. CDR3 DNA: TGCAGCGTTGTTAGGGGAACAGATACGCAGTATTTT. It specifies CSVVRGTDTQYF.